The 25 T cell receptor beta chains below all came from one sample that was sequenced in a study of tumor and adjacent non-tumor tissue in lung cancer. No cell sorting was done before RNA was extracted from the tissue. Three rounds of nested PCR, following a modified ARM-PCR protocol, produced the TCRbeta library. One entry per CDR3 protein results from TCRdb running MiXCR on the multiplex PCR reads. The repertoire has some 120,000 distinct CDR3 sequences, approximately 66% of them found once; the top ten carry roughly 13%. The sample comprised lung tumor tissue. The receptors shown here come from a man in his thirties or forties with non-small cell lung cancer.

Of note for this clonotype: This clone may be a read error of a much larger clone one base away. This chain links TRBV6-2 or TRBV6-3 with TRBJ2-7; 9 bases match TRBD2. The CDR3 is 15 amino acids. Germline CDR1 is MNHEY and CDR2 is SVGEGT. The DNA of the CDR3 is TGTGCCAGCAGTTACCGTAGCGGGAGAGGCTACGAGCATTACTTC. Amino acids: CASSYRSGRGYEHYF.

Comment on this clonotype: The junction differs from germline at one of its ends, possibly a read error. The rearrangement joins TRBV28 to TRBJ2-1; D possibly corresponds to TRBD2 (6 bases). The CDR3 length is 14 residues. Germline V gene sequence: CDR1 MDHEN, CDR2 SYDVKM. CDR3 sequence: CASRLGGAGNERFF. In DNA, the CDR3 is TGCGCCAGCAGACTCGGCGGGGCGGGCAATGAGCGGTTCTTC.

Remarks on this clonotype: Germline and junction disagree at one end, which may indicate a read error. The chain joins TRBV11-2 to TRBJ2-3, with 13 bases aligning to TRBD2. CDR3 size: 15 residues. In germline, CDR1 is SGHAT, CDR2 FQNNGV. CDR3 DNA: TGTGCCAGAAGCTTACTAGCGGGGGGGCAGGGCACGCAGTATTTT. Residues: CARSLLAGGQGTQYF.

This clonotype is medium-sized in the sample. J is TRBJ1-1 and V is TRBV12-3 or TRBV12-4, with 9 bases matching TRBD1. This CDR3 region has 16 residues. V lost 3 bases and J lost 3; bases outside the gene matches: 8. CDR3 DNA: TGTGCCAGCAGTTTCGGCGACACAGGGGGCTACACTGAAGCTTTCTTT. Amino acid sequence: CASSFGDTGGYTEAFF.

Concerning this clonotype itself: Its ends do not fully match the called genes, so a read error is possible. This chain links TRBV4-1 with TRBJ2-1; D is unclear. This CDR3 is 11 amino acids long. The germline CDR1 and CDR2 sequences are MGHRA and YSYEKL. The CDR3 region has the DNA TGCGCCAGTCGGATGAACAATGAGCGGTTCTTC. It codes for CASRMNNERFF.

As for this clonotype: One junction end does not reproduce the germline sequence, and a read error may be involved. The V and J genes are TRBV6-6 and TRBJ2-1, with 7 bases matching TRBD1. The CDR3 has 17 residues. Germline values: CDR1 MNHNY, CDR2 SVGAGI (reference sequence). In DNA, the CDR3 is TGTGCCAGCAGATGGGACAGCGGCCCTATCTCCTACGATGAGCACTTCTTC. Protein sequence: CASRWDSGPISYDEHFF.

This clonotype has a handful of counts. This may come from a read error, since a much larger clone is one base off. The V and J genes are TRBV20-1 and TRBJ1-2; D ambiguous. The CDR3 totals 14 residues. Trimming shortened V by 7 bases and J by 2 bases, and 17 bases separated the two germline ends. Germline values: CDR1 DFQATT, CDR2 SNEGSKA (reference sequence). In nucleotides, the CDR3 is TGCAGTGTTAGCGGTTCAGGTGACAACTATGGCTACACCTTC. Translated: CSVSGSGDNYGYTF.

On this clonotype itself: A much larger clone sits a single nucleotide away, making a read error possible. The CDR3 region has the DNA TGTGCCAGGAGCCAGCCGGACGTCACCTACGAGCAGTACTTC. Protein product: CARSQPDVTYEQYF. The chain links TRBV5-5 to TRBJ2-7, with unresolved D. CDR1 and CDR2 from the germline V gene are SGHKS and YYEKEE (reference sequence). CDR3 length: 14 amino acids. V was pared by 8 bases and J by 2 bases, with 17 bases between.

This clonotype was picked up one time. This could be a read error, since a much larger clone is one nucleotide away. This chain links TRBV6-5 with TRBJ2-7, with 13 bases aligning to TRBD2. There are 16 residues in the CDR3. Per the germline V gene, CDR1 is MNHEY and CDR2 is SVGAGI. CDR3 residues: CASSYSTSGGTYELYF. CDR3 DNA: TGTGCCAGCAGTTACTCGACTAGCGGGGGGACCTACGAGCTGTACTTC.

This clonotype has only one observation. The chain is built from TRBV29-1 and TRBJ1-1, with a possible D match to TRBD1 (6 bases). Germline CDR1 SQVTM, CDR2 ANQGSEA. V lost 8 bases, J lost 5 bases, and 21 bases lay in between. This CDR3 spans 14 amino acids. The CDR3 coding sequence is TGCAGCACCGGGGCCCGGACAGACCAAACTGAAGCTTTCTTT. Its protein product is CSTGARTDQTEAFF.

For this clonotype: This may be a read error, as it is one base from a much larger clone. The gene calls are TRBV20-1 and TRBJ2-1; D ambiguous. This CDR3 comprises 14 residues. Germline lookup yields CDR1 DFQATT and CDR2 SNEGSKA (reference sequence). DNA of the CDR3: TGCAGTGCCGCCCCAATTCGCTCCTACAATGGGCAGTTCTTC. This encodes CSAAPIRSYNGQFF.

This clonotype was observed a single time. This chain uses TRBV7-3 with TRBJ1-2; D is possibly TRBD1 (6 bases). CDR1 and CDR2 (germline): SGHTA, FQGTGA. This CDR3 is built from 11 residues. V was shortened by 4 bases and J by 10 bases, with 10 bases between the two germline ends. The CDR3 nucleotides read TGTGCCAGCAGCTCTGACAGGACCTACACCTTC. It encodes CASSSDRTYTF.

This clonotype occurred a few times. The chain uses TRBV7-8 and TRBJ1-2; unclear D gene. This CDR3 has 12 amino acids. V was clipped by 5 bases and J by 8 bases, with 12 bases between them. CDR1 SGHVS and CDR2 FQNEAQ come from the germline V gene. This CDR3 is CASSPRREGYTF. DNA of the CDR3: TGTGCCAGCAGCCCTCGGAGGGAAGGCTACACCTTC. The full variable domain, completed using reference TRBV7-8 and TRBJ1-2, is GAGVSQSPRYKVAKRGQDVALRCDPISGHVSLFWYQQALGQGPEFLTYFQNEAQLDKSGLPSDRFFAERPEGSVSTLKIQRTQQEDSAVYLCASSPRREGYTFGSGTRLTVV.

This sequence joins TRBV3-1 and TRBJ2-3; TRBD2 matches 8 bases. Germline V gene data show CDR1 as LGHDT and CDR2 as YNNKEL (reference sequence). This CDR3 has 17 residues. V was pared by 4 bases and J by 2 bases, with 11 bases of the junction left unmatched. The DNA for the CDR3 is TGTGCCAGCAGCCCTTCTGGCAGCGGGGGCATCACAGATACGCAGTATTTT. Its translation: CASSPSGSGGITDTQYF.

About this clonotype: This clone may be a read error of a much larger clone one base away. The rearrangement joins TRBV4-1 to TRBJ2-5; D remains unclear. Trimming removed 0 bases at V and 7 bases at J, with 9 bases between. The germline V gene encodes CDR1 MGHRA and CDR2 YSYEKL. This CDR3 has 13 residues. This chain's CDR3 is CASSQDPWVTQYF. The DNA of the CDR3 is TGCGCCAGCAGCCAAGATCCTTGGGTGACCCAGTACTTC.

This clonotype was detected ten times or more. The CDR3 nucleotides read TGCAGTGCTGCTTACGAGAAGACTAGCGGATACAATGAGCAGTTCTTC. Translating gives CSAAYEKTSGYNEQFF. This chain uses TRBV20-1 with TRBJ2-1; 9 bases match TRBD2. This CDR3 has 16 amino acids. Trimming at V came to 5 bases and at J to 4 bases, leaving 12 bases not matched to a gene. In germline, CDR1 is DFQATT, CDR2 SNEGSKA (reference sequence).

This chain uses TRBV11-2 with TRBJ2-5, with no clear D. Germline V gene data show CDR1 as SGHAT and CDR2 as FQNNGV. Trimming took off 0 bases at V and 5 bases at J, with 10 bases between the two ends. The CDR3 runs 14 residues. The chain's CDR3 is CASSLDPRFETQYF. The CDR3 nucleotides are TGTGCCAGCAGCTTAGATCCCCGGTTTGAGACCCAGTACTTC. Full variable domain (outside the CDR3, taken from reference TRBV11-2 and TRBJ2-5): EAGVAQSPRYKIIEKRQSVAFWCNPISGHATLYWYQQILGQGPKLLIQFQNNGVVDDSQLPKDRFSAERLKGVDSTLKIQPAKLEDSAVYLCASSLDPRFETQYFGPGTRLLVL.

With regard to this clonotype: This sequence may be a read error, since a much larger clone differs from it by one base. J is TRBJ1-6 and V is TRBV20-1; D gene ambiguous. The CDR3 runs 14 residues. CDR1 and CDR2 (germline): DFQATT, SNEGSKA (reference sequence). In DNA, the CDR3 is TGCAATGCTAGAGATTTGACCGGCGACTCACCCCTCCACTTT. Translating gives CNARDLTGDSPLHF.

In regard to this clonotype: The junction does not match germline at one end; this may be a read error. The V call is TRBV11-3, the J call TRBJ2-3; 13 positions match TRBD2. Germline V gene sequence: CDR1 SGHNT, CDR2 YENEEA. This CDR3 comprises 16 residues. CDR3 in amino acids: CANSLLAGGPGDTQYF. As DNA, the CDR3 is TGTGCCAACAGCTTACTAGCGGGAGGGCCAGGAGATACACAGTATTTT.

The DNA for the CDR3 is TGTGCCAGCAACTCCTGGTTAGATACGCAGTATTTT. Its translation is CASNSWLDTQYF. The V call is TRBV11-2, the J call TRBJ2-3, with D unresolved. This CDR3 comprises 12 residues. V lost 7 bases and J 5 bases, leaving 10 bases between the germline ends. Per the germline V gene, CDR1 is SGHAT and CDR2 is FQNNGV.

Of note for this clonotype: A much more abundant neighbour one base away suggests this may be a read error. This chain connects TRBV6-6 to TRBJ2-3; possible D gene TRBD1, 6 bases. The CDR3 is 14 amino acids. The V end was cut by 2 bases, the J end by 5 bases, with 11 bases between. The germline V gene has CDR1 MNHNY and CDR2 SVGAGI (reference sequence). The DNA for the CDR3 is TGTGCCAGCAGTTACATGACAGGCCAAGATACGCAGTATTTT. Encoded protein: CASSYMTGQDTQYF.

With respect to this clonotype: The junction does not match germline at one end; this may be a read error. The rearrangement uses TRBV6-2 or TRBV6-3 and TRBJ2-7; D remains unclear. Germline-derived CDR1 and CDR2 are MNHEY and SVGEGT. The CDR3 has 16 amino acids. The CDR3 protein is CPSSDPVGFRSYEQYF. The CDR3 nucleotides read TGTCCCAGCAGTGACCCCGTCGGGTTCCGCTCCTACGAACAGTACTTT.

The table lists this clonotype with many counts. The rearrangement links TRBV6-5 to TRBJ1-1; the D is unclear. CDR1 and CDR2 from the germline V gene are MNHEY and SVGAGI. This CDR3 has 14 amino acids. V was pared by 8 bases and J by 4 bases, with 17 bases between. The CDR3 protein is CASEIEGGSTEAFF. CDR3 in DNA: TGTGCCAGCGAAATAGAGGGCGGGAGCACTGAAGCTTTCTTT.

The chain has TRBV30 and TRBJ1-2; D unresolved. CDR3 length: 14 residues. V shed 0 bases and J shed 3 bases, with 11 bases lying between them. Per germline, CDR1 GTSNPN and CDR2 SVGIG (reference sequence). The CDR3 protein is CAWSVQLVDYGYTF. The CDR3 DNA reads as TGTGCCTGGAGTGTACAACTTGTAGACTATGGCTACACCTTC.

Ten or more counts support this clonotype. V gene TRBV5-6 combines with J gene TRBJ1-6, with a weak D call TRBD1 (5 bases). V was trimmed by 3 bases and J by 7 bases, leaving 8 bases between them. This CDR3 is 13 amino acids long. Germline lookup yields CDR1 SGHDT and CDR2 YYEEEE. This CDR3 is CASSWDGNSPLHF. Written as DNA, the CDR3 is TGTGCCAGCAGCTGGGACGGGAATTCACCCCTCCACTTT.